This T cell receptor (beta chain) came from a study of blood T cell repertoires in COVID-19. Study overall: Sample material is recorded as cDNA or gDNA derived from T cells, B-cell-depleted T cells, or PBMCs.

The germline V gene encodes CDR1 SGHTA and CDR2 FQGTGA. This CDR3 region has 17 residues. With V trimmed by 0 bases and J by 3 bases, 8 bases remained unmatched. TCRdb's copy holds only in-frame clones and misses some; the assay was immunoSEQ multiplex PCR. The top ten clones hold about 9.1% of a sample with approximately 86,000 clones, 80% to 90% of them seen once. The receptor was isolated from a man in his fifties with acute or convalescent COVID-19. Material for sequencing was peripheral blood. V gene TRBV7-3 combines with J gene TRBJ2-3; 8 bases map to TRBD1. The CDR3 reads CASSLTSTGGITDTQYF. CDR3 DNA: TGTGCCAGCAGCTTAACCTCCACAGGGGGAATTACAGATACGCAGTATTTT.